Listed here are 21 T cell receptor beta chains from one sample, sequenced in a study of Graves' ophthalmopathy and Graves' hyperthyroidism. Amplified TCR beta CDR3 regions were obtained using RNA transcripts as template. HTBI-primed RT-PCR formed the first round, and a multiplex PCR formed the second. TCRdb re-derived calls from the multiplex PCR reads in MiXCR, one entry per CDR3 protein. The table lists about 410,000 distinct CDR3 sequences, 15% to 20% of them singletons, with around 1.4% in the top ten. The sequenced sample was peripheral blood. The origin of the receptors is a woman aged 18-29 years with Graves' ophthalmopathy.

This clonotype was observed at least ten times. CDR3 DNA sequence: TGTGCCAGCAGCTTAGAGTCTCCGTCGGACCAGTACTTC. Translated, it gives CASSLESPSDQYF. The chain is built from TRBV7-2 and TRBJ2-5; D is unresolved. There are 13 residues in the CDR3. Per germline, CDR1 SGHTA and CDR2 FQGNSA. V was pared by 1 base and J by 10 bases, with 13 bases between.

CDR3 bases: TGCGCCAGCAGCCAGGGTCGACAGGTCAGCTACGAGCAGTACTTC. Its protein product is CASSQGRQVSYEQYF. This rearrangement joins TRBV4-3 to TRBJ2-7, with D tentatively TRBD1 (6 bases). Germline V gene data show CDR1 as LGHNA and CDR2 as YSLEER. The V end lost 3 bases, the J end lost 3 bases, and 15 bases lay between the germline ends. The CDR3 extends over 15 amino acids.

This clonotype was counted ten times or more. The gene calls are TRBV30 and TRBJ2-7; 8 bases agree with TRBD1. Looked up from germline, CDR1 is GTSNPN and CDR2 is SVGIG (reference sequence). This CDR3 is built from 11 residues. The V segment lost 4 bases and the J segment 12 bases; nucleotides outside the gene matches: 8. The CDR3 DNA reads TGTGCCTGGACCCCTCGGACAGGGTTGTACTTC. Amino acids: CAWTPRTGLYF.

This clonotype was observed at least ten times. The chain links TRBV7-2 to TRBJ1-2, with D possibly being TRBD1 (6 bases). The V gene's germline CDR1 is SGHTA and CDR2 FQGNSA. V lost 1 base and J lost 6, with 9 bases in between. This CDR3 has 13 amino acids. The CDR3 spells CASSLVGGDGYTF. In nucleotides, the CDR3 is TGTGCCAGCAGCTTAGTTGGGGGCGATGGCTACACCTTC.

This clonotype was counted at least ten times. V usage is TRBV6-2 or TRBV6-3 and J usage is TRBJ1-5; TRBD1 matches at 7 bases. V was clipped by 7 bases and J by 7 bases; unmatched bases: 7. There are 13 residues in the CDR3. Per germline, CDR1 MNHEY and CDR2 SVGEGT. The CDR3 nucleotides are TGTGCCAGCACTGGGGACAGTTTGCAGCCCCAGCATTTT. Translation gives CASTGDSLQPQHF.

The V and J genes are TRBV12-3 or TRBV12-4 and TRBJ2-5, with TRBD1 matching over 10 bases. The CDR3 is made up of 16 amino acids. With V trimmed by 3 bases and J by 2 bases, 6 bases remained unmatched. CDR3 in amino acids: CASSLGQGSQQETQYF. CDR3 sequence (DNA): TGTGCCAGCAGTTTGGGACAGGGGAGTCAACAAGAGACCCAGTACTTC.

This clonotype was detected ten times or more. V and J are TRBV19 and TRBJ2-2; maybe TRBD2 (6 bases). Germline loops: CDR1 LNHDA, CDR2 SQIVND (reference sequence). V was trimmed by 7 bases and J by 5 bases, leaving 17 bases between them. The CDR3 is 15 residues long. The CDR3 loop is CASKPGLVLTGELFF. CDR3 sequence (DNA): TGTGCCAGTAAGCCGGGACTCGTTCTTACCGGGGAGCTGTTTTTT.

The V call is TRBV11-2, the J call TRBJ2-7, with D perhaps matching TRBD1 (8 bases). The ends were cut back, 7 bases at V and 6 bases at J, with 19 bases in the middle. CDR1 is SGHAT, CDR2 FQNNGV, per germline. The CDR3 runs to 14 residues. CDR3 in amino acids: CASTLLNRGGEQYF. The CDR3, as DNA: TGTGCCAGCACCCTCTTGAACAGGGGGGGCGAGCAGTACTTC.

This clonotype was recorded many times. One end of the junction fails to match germline, which may point to a read error. This chain links TRBV12-3 or TRBV12-4 with TRBJ2-7; D is perhaps TRBD2 (6 bases). The CDR3 length is 11 residues. The CDR3 loop reads CASSLEGTEVF. The DNA of the CDR3 is TGTGCCAGCAGTTTAGAGGGGACTGAGGTCTTC.

There are many counts of this clonotype. J is TRBJ1-1 and V is TRBV10-2, with D possibly TRBD1 on 5 matching bases. CDR3 size: 15 residues. CDR1 and CDR2 (germline): WSHSY, SAAADI. Between the trimmed V and J ends, which lost 5 bases and 1 base, there was a span of 14 bases. The CDR3 DNA follows: TGCGCCAGCAGTCGGACACCCCGGGAGAACACTGAAGCTTTCTTT. Translated: CASSRTPRENTEAFF.

Ten or more counts support this clonotype. The chain combines TRBV6-5 with TRBJ1-1, with a weak D call TRBD1 (5 bases). V lost 7 bases and J 5 bases, leaving 11 bases between the germline ends. The CDR3 has 12 amino acids. Per the germline V gene, CDR1 is MNHEY and CDR2 is SVGAGI. The CDR3 spells CASTPGGTEAFF. The CDR3 coding sequence is TGTGCCAGCACCCCGGGGGGGACTGAAGCTTTCTTT.

At least ten counts were recorded for this clonotype. The rearrangement joins TRBV12-3 or TRBV12-4 to TRBJ2-5, with TRBD2 matching over 12 bases. V was pared by 4 bases and J by 4 bases, with 10 bases of the junction left unmatched. This CDR3 spans 17 amino acids. In DNA form, the CDR3 reads TGTGCCAGCAGTTCCCACGCGACTAGCGGGAGAGTAGAGACCCAGTACTTC. It is translated as CASSSHATSGRVETQYF.

This clonotype was counted many times. V gene TRBV19 combines with J gene TRBJ1-2, with D tentatively TRBD1 (5 bases). V was trimmed by 2 bases and J by 8 bases, leaving 12 bases between them. The CDR3 covers 13 residues. The germline gives CDR1 LNHDA, CDR2 SQIVND (reference sequence). In DNA form, the CDR3 reads TGTGCCAGTAGTATAACACGGGGCAACGGCTACACCTTC. As protein: CASSITRGNGYTF.

This clonotype was found many times. The rearrangement uses TRBV25-1 and TRBJ2-5; the match to TRBD2 covers 9 bases. CDR1 is MGHDK, CDR2 SYGVNS, per germline. This CDR3 comprises 17 residues. V was clipped by 0 bases and J by 4 bases; unmatched bases: 9. CDR3 amino acids: CASSEYMSGRFGETQYF. The CDR3, as DNA: TGTGCCAGCAGTGAATACATGAGCGGGAGGTTTGGAGAGACCCAGTACTTC. The whole variable domain, remainder taken from reference TRBV25-1 and TRBJ2-5, is EADIYQTPRYLVIGTGKKITLECSQTMGHDKMYWYQQDPGMELHLIHYSYGVNSTEKGDLSSESTVSRIRTEHFPLTLESARPSHTSQYLCASSEYMSGRFGETQYFGPGTRLLVL.

This clonotype was detected many times. J is TRBJ2-6 and V is TRBV6-2 or TRBV6-3; 8 bases match TRBD1. With 1 base clipped from V and 0 bases from J, the junction kept 8 bases outside the gene matches. The length of the CDR3 is 19 residues. Germline assignment: CDR1 MNHEY and CDR2 SVGEGT. The CDR3 reads CASSYFPGQARSGANVLTF. CDR3 coding DNA: TGTGCCAGCAGTTACTTTCCGGGACAGGCACGCTCTGGGGCCAACGTCCTGACTTTC.

This clonotype was observed at least ten times. The V gene is TRBV3-1, the J gene TRBJ2-4; 8 positions agree with TRBD1. The germline CDR1 and CDR2 sequences are LGHDT and YNNKEL (reference sequence). The CDR3 contains 15 residues. The V and J ends lost 5 bases and 3 bases, in that order; junction bases with no gene match: 6. The CDR3 bases are TGTGCCAGCAGCTTCACAGGGGGAGACAAAAACATTCAGTACTTC. Translation gives CASSFTGGDKNIQYF. Looking up the rest from reference TRBV3-1 and TRBJ2-4 gives the full variable domain: DTAVSQTPKYLVTQMGNDKSIKCEQNLGHDTMYWYKQDSKKFLKIMFSYNNKELIINETVPNRFSPKSPDKAHLNLHINSLELGDSAVYFCASSFTGGDKNIQYFGAGTRLSVL.

In its sample, this clonotype was seen many times. V is TRBV19 and J is TRBJ1-1; tentative D call: TRBD1 (6 bases). Germline-derived CDR1 and CDR2 are LNHDA and SQIVND (reference sequence). The CDR3 has 16 amino acids. Trimming pared 3 bases from V and 1 base from J, leaving 15 bases between. Here the CDR3 reads CASSMLRAGANTEAFF. The CDR3 DNA reads as TGTGCCAGTAGTATGTTACGGGCAGGGGCGAACACTGAAGCTTTCTTT. The full variable domain, rest sourced from reference TRBV19 and TRBJ1-1, is DGGITQSPKYLFRKEGQNVTLSCEQNLNHDAMYWYRQDPGQGLRLIYYSQIVNDFQKGDIAEGYSVSREKKESFPLTVTSAQKNPTAFYLCASSMLRAGANTEAFFGQGTRLTVV.

At least ten counts were recorded for this clonotype. The chain is built from TRBV28 and TRBJ1-2, with TRBD1 matching 8 bases. The CDR3 contains 16 residues. V shed 6 bases, J shed 8 bases, and the junction held 17 bases outside the gene matches. CDR1 MDHEN and CDR2 SYDVKM come from the germline V gene. CDR3 in DNA: TGTGCCAGCAGCCCGTACCTACAGGGGGGATTGAGCGGCTACACCTTC. It codes for CASSPYLQGGLSGYTF.

There are many counts of this clonotype. J is TRBJ2-5 and V is TRBV28; 9 nucleotides match TRBD1. With V trimmed by 2 bases and J by 9 bases, 10 bases remained unmatched. Per the germline V gene, CDR1 is MDHEN and CDR2 is SYDVKM. This CDR3 is 15 amino acids long. The CDR3 DNA sequence: TGTGCCAGCAGTTTAGCTGCGGGACAGGGTAAATCCCAGTACTTC. This translates into CASSLAAGQGKSQYF.

The chain couples TRBV6-5 to TRBJ1-6; unclear D gene. V dropped 5 bases and J dropped 10 bases, with 15 bases sitting between them. The CDR3 totals 14 residues. Germline CDR1 is MNHEY and CDR2 is SVGAGI. In DNA form, the CDR3 reads TGTGCCAGCAGTACCGACCCCCCGGGATCACCCCTCCACTTT. Translated, it gives CASSTDPPGSPLHF.

This clonotype was detected many times. The chain uses TRBV28 and TRBJ2-2; TRBD2 matches 11 bases. V trimming: 10 bases; J trimming: 2 bases; junction bases outside the gene matches: 12. The CDR3 totals 17 residues. Germline lookup yields CDR1 MDHEN and CDR2 SYDVKM. The CDR3 DNA sequence: TGTGCCACCCTACTTATAGCGGGAGGGGAAAACACCGGGGAGCTGTTTTTT. It encodes CATLLIAGGENTGELFF.